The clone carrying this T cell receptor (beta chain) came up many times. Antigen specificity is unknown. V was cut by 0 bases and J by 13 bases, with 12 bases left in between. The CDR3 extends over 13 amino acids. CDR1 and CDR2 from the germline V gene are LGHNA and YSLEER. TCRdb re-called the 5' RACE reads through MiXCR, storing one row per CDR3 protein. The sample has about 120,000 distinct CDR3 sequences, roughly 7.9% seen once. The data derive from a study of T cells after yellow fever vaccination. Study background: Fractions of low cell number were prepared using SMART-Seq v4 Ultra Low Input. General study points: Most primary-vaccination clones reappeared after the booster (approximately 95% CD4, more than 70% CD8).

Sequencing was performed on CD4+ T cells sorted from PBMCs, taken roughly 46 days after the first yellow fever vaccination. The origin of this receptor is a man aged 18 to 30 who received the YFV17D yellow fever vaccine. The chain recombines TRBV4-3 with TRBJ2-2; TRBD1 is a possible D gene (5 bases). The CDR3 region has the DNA TGCGCCAGCAGCCAAGAGCCAGGGTTGGGGCTGTTTTTT. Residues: CASSQEPGLGLFF.